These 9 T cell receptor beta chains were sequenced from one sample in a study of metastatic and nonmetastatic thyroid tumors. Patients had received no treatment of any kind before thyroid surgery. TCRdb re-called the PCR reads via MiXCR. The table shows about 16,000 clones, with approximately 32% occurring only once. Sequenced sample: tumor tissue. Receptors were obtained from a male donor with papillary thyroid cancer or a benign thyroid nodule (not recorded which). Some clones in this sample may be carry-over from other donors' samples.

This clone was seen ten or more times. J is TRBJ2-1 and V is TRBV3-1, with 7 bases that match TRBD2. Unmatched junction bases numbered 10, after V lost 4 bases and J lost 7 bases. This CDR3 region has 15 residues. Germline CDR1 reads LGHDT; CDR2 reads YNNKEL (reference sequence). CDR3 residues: CASSLAGTMQNEQFF. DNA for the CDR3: TGTGCCAGCAGCCTAGCCGGGACTATGCAGAATGAGCAGTTCTTC.

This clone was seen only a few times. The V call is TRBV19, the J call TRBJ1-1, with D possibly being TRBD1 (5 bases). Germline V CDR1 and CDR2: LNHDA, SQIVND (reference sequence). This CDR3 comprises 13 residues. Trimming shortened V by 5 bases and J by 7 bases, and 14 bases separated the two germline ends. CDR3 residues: CASSSIGGIEAFF. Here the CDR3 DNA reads TGTGCCAGTAGTTCAATTGGGGGAATTGAAGCTTTCTTT.

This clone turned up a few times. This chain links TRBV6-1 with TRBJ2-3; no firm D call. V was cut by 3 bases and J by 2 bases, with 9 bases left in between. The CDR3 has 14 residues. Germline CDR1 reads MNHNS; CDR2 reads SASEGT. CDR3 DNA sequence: TGTGCCAGCAGTGACCCTTCTTTCACAGATACGCAGTATTTT. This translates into CASSDPSFTDTQYF.

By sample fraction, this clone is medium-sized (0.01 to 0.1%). CDR3 residues: CSAHLWGSYEQYF. As DNA, the CDR3 is TGCAGTGCCCACCTATGGGGGTCCTACGAGCAGTACTTC. The V gene is TRBV20-1, the J gene TRBJ2-7; D might be TRBD1 or TRBD2, each matching 5 bases. Germline CDR1 reads DFQATT; CDR2 reads SNEGSKA (reference sequence). V was shortened by 6 bases and J by 1 base, with 13 bases between the two germline ends. The CDR3 is 13 amino acids.

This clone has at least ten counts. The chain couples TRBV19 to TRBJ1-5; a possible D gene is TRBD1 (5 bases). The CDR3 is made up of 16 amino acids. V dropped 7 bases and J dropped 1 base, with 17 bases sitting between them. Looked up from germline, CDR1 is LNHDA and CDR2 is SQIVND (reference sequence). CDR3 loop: CASNSRDGLSNQPQHF. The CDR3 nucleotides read TGTGCCAGTAATTCCCGGGACGGTCTCAGCAATCAGCCCCAGCATTTT.

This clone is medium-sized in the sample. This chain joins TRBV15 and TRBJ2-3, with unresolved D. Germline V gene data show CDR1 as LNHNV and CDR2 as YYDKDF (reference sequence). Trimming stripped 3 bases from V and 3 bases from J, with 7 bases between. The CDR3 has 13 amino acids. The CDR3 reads CATSSGGTDTQYF. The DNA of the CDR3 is TGTGCCACCAGCAGTGGCGGAACAGATACGCAGTATTTT.

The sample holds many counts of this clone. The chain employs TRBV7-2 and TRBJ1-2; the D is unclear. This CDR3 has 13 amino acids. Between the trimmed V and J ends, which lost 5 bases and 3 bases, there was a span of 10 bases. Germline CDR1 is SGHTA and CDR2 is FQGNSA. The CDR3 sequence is CASSPRRDYGYTF. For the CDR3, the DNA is TGTGCCAGCAGCCCGCGTAGAGACTATGGCTACACCTTC.

The chain's CDR3 is CASSMGGRRVETYGYTF. The DNA of the CDR3 is TGTGCCAGCAGCATGGGGGGTCGACGCGTGGAAACATATGGCTACACCTTC. The rearrangement joins TRBV11-2 to TRBJ1-2; TRBD1 might be the D (5 bases). V dropped 5 bases and J dropped 5 bases, with 24 bases sitting between them. CDR1 and CDR2 from the germline V gene are SGHAT and FQNNGV. This CDR3 is built from 17 residues.

This chain's CDR3 is CATSSSRGDYEQYF. DNA for the CDR3: TGTGCCACCAGTTCCAGCAGGGGGGACTACGAGCAGTACTTC. The chain joins TRBV24-1 to TRBJ2-7; TRBD1 might be the D (7 bases). V was shortened by 6 bases and J by 3 bases, with 14 bases between the two germline ends. CDR3 length: 14 residues. CDR1 is KGHDR and CDR2 is SFDVKD in the germline V gene.